The present TCR beta chain was sequenced within a study of shared clonotypes between healthy human individuals. Study-wide background: The cohort had two women and a few men, ages 18 to 49. The plates for each donor numbered three CD4 naive, three CD4 memory, two CD8 naive and one CD8 memory. General study findings and limits: Naive CD4 clonotypes were shared across a few donors at about 5%.

On this clone itself: The antigen is undetermined.

Assay: immunoSEQ multiplex PCR; the TCRdb copy retains only in-frame clones and omits some. In the table there are just over 2,000,000 clones, 95% of which are singletons. In germline, CDR1 is SGHTA, CDR2 FQGTGA. This CDR3 comprises 15 residues. Unmatched junction bases numbered 4, after V lost 4 bases and J lost 2 bases. The sequencing sample was made of naive CD4+ T cells sorted from blood. As to subset: CD45RA+ positively selected. The chain joins TRBV7-3 to TRBJ2-3; 9 bases match TRBD1. The receptor was derived from a man aged 18 to 29 in good health. The CDR3 sequence: CASSSQGAFTDTQYF. Here the CDR3 DNA reads TGTGCCAGCAGCTCACAGGGGGCCTTCACAGATACGCAGTATTTT. The variable domain in full, with the rest retrieved from reference TRBV7-3 and TRBJ2-3, is GAGVSQTPSNKVTEKGKYVELRCDPISGHTALYWYRQSLGQGPEFLIYFQGTGAADDSGLPNDRFFAVRPEGSVSTLKIQRTERGDSAVYLCASSSQGAFTDTQYFGPGTRLTVL.